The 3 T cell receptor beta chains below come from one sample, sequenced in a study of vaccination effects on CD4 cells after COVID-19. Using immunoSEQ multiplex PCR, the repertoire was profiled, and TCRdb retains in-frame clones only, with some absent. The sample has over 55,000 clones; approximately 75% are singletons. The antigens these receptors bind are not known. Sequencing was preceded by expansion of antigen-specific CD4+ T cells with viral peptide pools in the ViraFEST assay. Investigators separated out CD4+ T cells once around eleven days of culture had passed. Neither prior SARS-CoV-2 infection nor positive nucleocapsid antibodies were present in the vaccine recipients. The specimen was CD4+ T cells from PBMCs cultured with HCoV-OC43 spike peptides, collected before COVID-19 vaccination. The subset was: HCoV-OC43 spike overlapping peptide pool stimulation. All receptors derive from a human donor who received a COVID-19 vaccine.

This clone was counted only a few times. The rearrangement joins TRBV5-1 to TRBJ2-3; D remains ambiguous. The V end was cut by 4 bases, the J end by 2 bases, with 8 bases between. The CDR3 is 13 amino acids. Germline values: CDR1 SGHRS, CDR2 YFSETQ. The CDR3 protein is CASSLADTDTQYF. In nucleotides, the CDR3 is TGCGCCAGCAGCCTGGCAGACACAGATACGCAGTATTTT. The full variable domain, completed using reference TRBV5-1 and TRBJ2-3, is KAGVTQTPRYLIKTRGQQVTLSCSPISGHRSVSWYQQTPGQGLQFLFEYFSETQRNKGNFPGRFSGRQFSNSRSEMNVSTLELGDSALYLCASSLADTDTQYFGPGTRLTVL.

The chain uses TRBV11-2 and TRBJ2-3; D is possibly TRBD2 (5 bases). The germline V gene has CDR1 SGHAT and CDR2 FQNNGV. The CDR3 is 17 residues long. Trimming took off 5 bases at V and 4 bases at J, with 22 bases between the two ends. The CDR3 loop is CASSPTRFRGSADTQYF. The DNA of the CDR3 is TGTGCCAGCAGCCCGACCCGGTTCCGCGGGTCCGCAGATACGCAGTATTTT.

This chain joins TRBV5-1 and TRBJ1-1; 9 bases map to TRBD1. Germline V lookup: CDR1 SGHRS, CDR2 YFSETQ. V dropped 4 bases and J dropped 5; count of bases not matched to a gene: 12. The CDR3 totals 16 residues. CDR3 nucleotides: TGCGCCAGCAGCCGCGACCCGGGACAGGGAAAAACTGAAGCTTTCTTT. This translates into CASSRDPGQGKTEAFF.